This T cell receptor beta chain was identified during a study of PD-1 and CTLA-4 blockade in melanoma. Germline CDR1 is SGHKS and CDR2 is YYEKEE (reference sequence). This CDR3 is 17 amino acids long. J was trimmed by 9 bases and V by 3 bases; bases with no gene match: 15. Profiled with immunoSEQ multiplex PCR; TCRdb holds only in-frame clones, not every one. Among approximately 33,000 clones listed, 85% to 95% were seen once. This chain links TRBV5-5 with TRBJ2-1, with TRBD2 matching over 10 bases. The TCR sequence derives from a human donor with melanoma. This specimen consisted of CD8+ T cells from peripheral blood, obtained from a patient given anti-PD-1 treatment. The CDR3 is CASSSSSGSWFSGEQFF. The CDR3 region has the DNA TGTGCCAGCAGCTCTTCTAGCGGGAGCTGGTTCTCCGGTGAGCAGTTCTTC.